Below, 30 T cell receptor beta chains from the same sample are listed, as sequenced in a study of blood T cell repertoires in COVID-19. Produced via immunoSEQ multiplex PCR; TCRdb's table is partial and in-frame only. The data contain about 120,000 clones, almost 80% of them singletons. Sequenced input: peripheral blood. These receptors were obtained from a human donor in a cohort sampled during active COVID-19.

This clone was seen only a few times. The rearrangement joins TRBV2 to TRBJ1-5; TRBD1 agrees at 7 bases. This CDR3 has 13 residues. The V segment lost 6 bases and the J segment 1 base; nucleotides outside the gene matches: 0. CDR1 is SNHLY and CDR2 is FYNNEI in the germline V gene. The CDR3 here is CASRGQSNQPQHF. For the CDR3, the DNA is TGTGCCAGCAGGGGACAGAGCAATCAGCCCCAGCATTTT.

The V and J genes are TRBV6-2 or TRBV6-3 and TRBJ2-7; maybe TRBD2 (5 bases). Deletions cut 6 bases from V and 2 bases from J, with 23 bases between. The CDR3 covers 17 residues. Germline lookup yields CDR1 MNHEY and CDR2 SVGEGT. CDR3 bases: TGTGCCAGCAGCTCTACCACCTCGGGGTCGACCCCCTACGAGCAGTACTTC. As protein: CASSSTTSGSTPYEQYF.

The V call is TRBV5-1, the J call TRBJ2-3; 15 nucleotides line up with TRBD2. CDR3 size: 17 residues. Germline assignment: CDR1 SGHRS and CDR2 YFSETQ. After removal of 5 bases from V and 3 bases from J, the junction contained 7 bases not matched to a gene. This chain's CDR3 is CASSPRTSGGVTDTQYF. CDR3 in DNA: TGCGCCAGCAGTCCTCGGACTAGCGGGGGGGTAACAGATACGCAGTATTTT.

The chain carries TRBV7-4 and TRBJ1-2, with D possibly TRBD1 on 6 matching bases. Germline lookup yields CDR1 SGHVT and CDR2 SQSDAQ. V was shortened by 4 bases and J by 6 bases, with 12 bases between the two germline ends. This CDR3 has 13 amino acids. CDR3 sequence: CASSSHRVHGYTF. DNA for the CDR3: TGTGCCAGCAGCTCCCACAGGGTCCATGGCTACACCTTC.

The chain carries TRBV30 and TRBJ2-7, with TRBD1 matching over 11 bases. There are 14 residues in the CDR3. CDR1 is GTSNPN and CDR2 is SVGIG in the germline V gene (reference sequence). V lost 3 bases and J lost 5; bases outside the gene matches: 6. The CDR3 loop is CAWRRDRGIHEQYF. The CDR3 coding sequence is TGTGCCTGGAGGCGGGACAGGGGGATACACGAGCAGTACTTC.

CDR3 residues: CASRTGTTGANVLTF. The CDR3 nucleotides are TGTGCCAGTCGTACCGGGACTACTGGGGCCAACGTCCTGACTTTC. The chain uses TRBV19 and TRBJ2-6; 7 nucleotides agree with TRBD2. V lost 8 bases to trimming and J lost 2 bases; unmatched junction nucleotides: 6. CDR1 and CDR2 (germline): LNHDA, SQIVND (reference sequence). The CDR3 spans 15 residues.

The chain employs TRBV23-1 and TRBJ2-7, with D maybe TRBD2 (6 bases). TRBV23-1 is given ORF status, its function remaining uncertain. CDR3 length equals 13 residues. V gave up 4 bases and J gave up 4 bases, with 11 bases separating them. CDR3 DNA: TGCGCCAGCAGTCCGGTGGAGGGATACGAGCAGTACTTC. Translating it yields CASSPVEGYEQYF.

The chain uses TRBV3-1 (or the pseudogene TRBV3-2) and TRBJ1-5; 8 bases agree with TRBD1. The trim removed 1 base at V and 7 bases at J, leaving 6 bases unmatched. Germline V gives CDR1 LGHDT, CDR2 YNNKEL (reference sequence). The CDR3 sequence is 15 residues long. This chain's CDR3 is CASSQGQGAGQPQHF. DNA for the CDR3: TGTGCCAGCAGCCAAGGGCAGGGGGCAGGACAGCCCCAGCATTTT.

This clone was found a few times. V usage is TRBV5-1 and J usage is TRBJ1-1; 8 bases match TRBD1. There are 14 residues in the CDR3. From germline, CDR1 is SGHRS and CDR2 YFSETQ. The J segment lost 6 bases and the V segment lost 1 base, leaving 5 bases of the junction unmatched. In nucleotides, the CDR3 is TGCGCCAGCAGCTTGCGGACAGGGAGTGCTGAAGCTTTCTTT. It yields the protein CASSLRTGSAEAFF.

The chain links TRBV11-3 to TRBJ2-3, with 7 bases matching TRBD2. The germline CDR1 and CDR2 sequences are SGHNT and YENEEA. V shed 5 bases, J shed 0 bases, and the junction held 2 bases outside the gene matches. This CDR3 has 14 amino acids. CDR3 coding DNA: TGTGCCAGCAGCCCGGGGGGAAGCACAGATACGCAGTATTTT. Amino acid sequence: CASSPGGSTDTQYF.

V usage is TRBV27 and J usage is TRBJ1-6; D is unresolved. Between the trimmed V and J ends, which lost 8 bases and 8 bases, there was a span of 10 bases. There are 12 residues in the CDR3. CDR1 MNHEY and CDR2 SMNVEV come from the germline V gene (reference sequence). As DNA, the CDR3 is TGTGCCAGCTCCCGAGAGTATTCACCCCTCCACTTT. Amino acids: CASSREYSPLHF.

The chain has TRBV7-5 and TRBJ1-1. TRBV7-5 is a pseudogene segment. The CDR3 loop spans 14 amino acids. CDR3 in amino acids: CARSLGVISPEAFF. CDR3 sequence (DNA): TGTGCCAGAAGCTTAGGAGTGATTAGCCCTGAAGCTTTCTTT.

This clone was picked up one time. V and J are TRBV28 and TRBJ1-2, with TRBD1 matching over 8 bases. This CDR3 comprises 13 residues. Per the germline V gene, CDR1 is MDHEN and CDR2 is SYDVKM. V shed 6 bases and J 5 bases; nucleotides not matched to a gene: 5. CDR3 in DNA: TGTGCCAGCAGAGGACAGGGCGAATATGGCTACACCTTC. Its protein is CASRGQGEYGYTF.

This chain joins TRBV5-4 and TRBJ2-1; 8 nucleotides match TRBD2. This CDR3 spans 15 amino acids. V trimming: 4 bases; J trimming: 7 bases; junction bases outside the gene matches: 10. Looked up from germline, CDR1 is SGHNT and CDR2 is YYREEE (reference sequence). The CDR3 loop reads CASSPTPGGENEQFF. DNA for the CDR3: TGTGCCAGCAGCCCGACTCCCGGGGGGGAGAATGAGCAGTTCTTC.

The gene calls are TRBV5-1 and TRBJ1-6, with D possibly TRBD1 on 5 matching bases. V lost 0 bases, J lost 9 bases, and 13 bases lay in between. This CDR3 is built from 15 residues. Germline CDR1 SGHRS, CDR2 YFSETQ. CDR3 sequence reads: CASSLAVAGGSPLHF. CDR3 nucleotide sequence: TGCGCCAGCAGCTTGGCGGTGGCCGGGGGTTCACCCCTCCACTTT.

The rearrangement links TRBV5-4 to TRBJ1-4; a weak D match, TRBD1 (5 bases). The CDR3 extends over 15 amino acids. Germline loops: CDR1 SGHNT, CDR2 YYREEE (reference sequence). V was cut by 2 bases and J by 6 bases, with 14 bases left in between. CDR3 sequence: CASSFRRQQDEKLFF. The CDR3 nucleotides are TGTGCCAGCAGCTTCCGTAGGCAACAGGATGAAAAACTGTTTTTT.

The chain couples TRBV7-3 to TRBJ1-1, with D hard to call. The CDR3 runs 14 residues. The V gene lost 5 bases and the J gene lost 3 bases, with 13 bases spanning the gap. In germline, CDR1 is SGHTA, CDR2 FQGTGA. CDR3 sequence reads: CASSPTREDTEAFF. CDR3 coding DNA: TGTGCCAGCAGCCCCACTAGGGAGGACACTGAAGCTTTCTTT.

This clone was detected only once. The chain carries TRBV5-4 and TRBJ2-5; 8 nucleotides agree with TRBD2. Germline CDR1 SGHNT, CDR2 YYREEE (reference sequence). V lost 3 bases and J lost 3; bases outside the gene matches: 7. The CDR3 spans 15 residues. Here the CDR3 reads CASSSGGRAEETQYF. CDR3 in DNA: TGTGCCAGCAGCTCGGGGGGGCGAGCGGAAGAGACCCAGTACTTC.

This chain uses TRBV6-2 or TRBV6-3 with TRBJ1-2, with 7 bases fitting TRBD1. With 4 bases clipped from V and 4 bases from J, the junction kept 9 bases outside the gene matches. Germline CDR1 and CDR2: MNHEY and SVGEGT. The CDR3 loop spans 15 amino acids. The CDR3, as DNA: TGTGCCAGCAGTTCCGGGACAGCCCATAGCTATGGCTACACCTTC. This translates into CASSSGTAHSYGYTF.

The chain is built from TRBV3-1 (or the pseudogene TRBV3-2) and TRBJ1-1, with unresolved D. Trimming left V 4 bases short and J 4 bases short, with 22 bases between. Germline V gene data show CDR1 as LGHDT and CDR2 as YNNKEL (reference sequence). This CDR3 region has 17 residues. As DNA, the CDR3 is TGTGCCAGCAGCCGCAAGCAACAGACCTTGCAAGTCACTGAAGCTTTCTTT. The encoded protein is CASSRKQQTLQVTEAFF.

V and J are TRBV6-5 and TRBJ1-5; D uncertain. V was pared by 4 bases and J by 0 bases, with 4 bases between. The V gene's germline CDR1 is MNHEY and CDR2 SVGAGI. This CDR3 has 13 residues. The CDR3 region has the DNA TGTGCCAGCAGTTCCTATAGCAATCAGCCCCAGCATTTT. Translation: CASSSYSNQPQHF.

The chain recombines TRBV23-1 with TRBJ1-1; possibly TRBD1 for D (6 bases). TRBV23-1 carries the ORF label, with uncertain function. Trimming left V 8 bases short and J 0 bases short, with 13 bases between. The CDR3 runs 14 residues. This CDR3 is CASGQGSLNTEAFF. CDR3 bases: TGCGCCAGCGGGCAGGGGTCTCTGAACACTGAAGCTTTCTTT.

As for this clone: Other DNA sequences in the sample encode the same CDR3. The CDR3 sequence: CASSLAGGYEQYF. CDR3 coding DNA: TGTGCCAGCAGCTTAGCAGGGGGATACGAGCAGTACTTC. The chain combines TRBV7-9 with TRBJ2-7, with D perhaps TRBD1 (6 bases). The CDR3 loop spans 13 amino acids. The germline CDR1 and CDR2 sequences are SEHNR and FQNEAQ (reference sequence). V was pared by 0 bases and J by 4 bases, with 7 bases between.

The chain has TRBV30 and TRBJ1-1; D gene ambiguous. Deletions cut 1 base from V and 0 bases from J, with 12 bases between. CDR3 length: 15 residues. The V gene's germline CDR1 is GTSNPN and CDR2 SVGIG (reference sequence). The CDR3 DNA follows: TGTGCCTGGAGTGCCCACTTGCGGATGAACACTGAAGCTTTCTTT. Amino acid sequence: CAWSAHLRMNTEAFF.

The V and J genes are TRBV28 and TRBJ2-1, with 12 bases matching TRBD2. After removal of 4 bases from V and 7 bases from J, the junction contained 11 bases not matched to a gene. From germline, CDR1 is MDHEN and CDR2 SYDVKM. The CDR3 consists of 17 residues. CDR3 residues: CASSSQASGRAGNEQFF. The CDR3 coding sequence is TGTGCCAGCAGTTCCCAGGCTAGCGGGAGGGCTGGAAATGAGCAGTTCTTC. The complete variable domain, with remaining parts taken from reference TRBV28 and TRBJ2-1, reads DVKVTQSSRYLVKRTGEKVFLECVQDMDHENMFWYRQDPGLGLRLIYFSYDVKMKEKGDIPEGYSVSREKKERFSLILESASTNQTSMYLCASSSQASGRAGNEQFFGPGTRLTVL.

This chain uses TRBV6-5 with TRBJ2-1; 8 nucleotides agree with TRBD1. Germline V gives CDR1 MNHEY, CDR2 SVGAGI. Trimming cost V 6 bases and J 5 bases; bases outside gene matches: 6. CDR3 size: 14 residues. DNA of the CDR3: TGTGCCAGCAGCGGACAGGGAGAAAACAATGAGCAGTTCTTC. This sequence encodes CASSGQGENNEQFF.

The rearrangement uses TRBV11-2 and TRBJ2-7, with TRBD1 identical over 7 bases. Unmatched junction bases numbered 2, after V lost 1 base and J lost 2 bases. The CDR3 totals 14 residues. Germline CDR1 and CDR2: SGHAT and FQNNGV. The CDR3 nucleotides are TGTGCCAGCAGCTTAGGGACAGGACCCTACGAGCAGTACTTC. It encodes CASSLGTGPYEQYF.

The sample holds one count of this clone. The chain couples TRBV7-2 to TRBJ1-3, with TRBD1 as a possible D gene (6 bases). Deletions cut 5 bases from V and 4 bases from J, with 12 bases between. This CDR3 has 14 amino acids. Per the germline V gene, CDR1 is SGHTA and CDR2 is FQGNSA. CDR3 coding DNA: TGTGCCAGCAGCCCAACAGGGCGCGGAAACACCATATATTTT. This encodes CASSPTGRGNTIYF.

This clone was seen only once. J is TRBJ1-4 and V is TRBV9, with no clear D. Trimming pared 0 bases from V and 5 bases from J, leaving 11 bases between. The germline gives CDR1 SGDLS, CDR2 YYNGEE. The length of the CDR3 is 15 residues. CDR3 sequence reads: CASSVGVGRNEKLFF. The CDR3 nucleotides read TGTGCCAGCAGCGTAGGGGTAGGGAGGAATGAAAAACTGTTTTTT.

The rearrangement joins TRBV18 to TRBJ2-1, with D possibly TRBD2 on 5 matching bases. This CDR3 spans 15 amino acids. Trimming shortened V by 0 bases and J by 7 bases, and 13 bases separated the two germline ends. CDR1 is KGHSH, CDR2 LQKENI, per germline. The chain's CDR3 is CASSPPSASQNEQFF. As DNA, the CDR3 is TGTGCCAGCTCACCACCCTCCGCTAGCCAAAATGAGCAGTTCTTC.